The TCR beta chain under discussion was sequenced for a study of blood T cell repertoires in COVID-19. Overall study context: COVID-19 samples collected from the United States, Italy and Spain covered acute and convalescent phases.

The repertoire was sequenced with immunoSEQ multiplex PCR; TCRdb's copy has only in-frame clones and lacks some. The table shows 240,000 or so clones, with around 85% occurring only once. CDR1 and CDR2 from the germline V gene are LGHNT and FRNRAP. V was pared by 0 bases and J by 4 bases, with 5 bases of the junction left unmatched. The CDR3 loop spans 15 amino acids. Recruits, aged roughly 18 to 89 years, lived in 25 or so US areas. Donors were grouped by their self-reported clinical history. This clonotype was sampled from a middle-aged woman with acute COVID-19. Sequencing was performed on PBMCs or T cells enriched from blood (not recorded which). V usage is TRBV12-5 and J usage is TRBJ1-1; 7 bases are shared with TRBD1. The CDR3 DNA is TGTGCTAGTGGTTTGGTAGGGCAGGGGGGCACTGAAGCTTTCTTT. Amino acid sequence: CASGLVGQGGTEAFF.